This record covers a single T cell receptor beta chain. This record comes from a study of T cells after yellow fever vaccination. The wider study: Preparation of fractions with low cell numbers was performed using SMART-Seq v4 Ultra Low Input.

Universal primer sites and UMIs were introduced during 5'RACE template-switching synthesis of TCR cDNA. TCRdb re-analysed the 5' RACE reads in MiXCR, keeping a single row per CDR3 protein. Of around 320,000 distinct CDR3 sequences listed, around 8.6% were seen once; the top ten hold 3% to 3.5%. CDR3 length equals 16 residues. V was pared by 3 bases and J by 6 bases, with 21 bases between. Germline V gene data show CDR1 as SGHRS and CDR2 as YFSETQ. Sample: CD4+ T cells sorted from PBMCs, taken 5 days after the yellow fever booster vaccination. The TCR comes from a man aged 18 to 29 who received the YFV17D yellow fever vaccine. The chain has TRBV5-1 and TRBJ1-1; TRBD1 is a possible D gene (6 bases). CDR3 in DNA: TGCGCCAGCAGCTCCCGGGGGAGCACAGGGATCGCTGAAGCTTTCTTT. Translated, it gives CASSSRGSTGIAEAFF.